This TCR beta chain was sequenced during a study of blood T cell repertoires in COVID-19. At the level of the study: Researchers got acute and convalescent COVID-19 samples from the United States, Italy and Spain. PBMCs, B-cell-depleted T cells, or T cells were the source of the cDNA or gDNA that made up the material.

Germline assignment: CDR1 SEHNR and CDR2 FQNEAQ (reference sequence). J gave up 0 bases and V 5 bases, and 4 bases lay outside the gene matches. The CDR3 runs to 15 residues. As processed by the authors: From reference gene primer amplification, estimates of nucleated cell counts were derived. Sequencing used immunoSEQ multiplex PCR; TCRdb keeps in-frame clones, though not all of them. V, J and clone size were drawn from that table, and D and trimming were deduced from the DNA. The table includes around 200,000 clones, approximately 83% detected once. This clone was observed a handful of times. The V and J genes are TRBV7-9 and TRBJ2-1; 7 bases align to TRBD2. Sequenced input: peripheral blood. This receptor was identified in a man in his sixties with acute or convalescent COVID-19. CDR3 bases: TGTGCCAGCAGCCCCGAGCGGGACTCCTACAATGAGCAGTTCTTC. Protein product: CASSPERDSYNEQFF. Full variable domain (missing parts from reference TRBV7-9 and TRBJ2-1): DTGVSQNPRHKITKRGQNVTFRCDPISEHNRLYWYRQTLGQGPEFLTYFQNEAQLEKSRLLSDRFSAERPKGSFSTLEIQRTEQGDSAMYLCASSPERDSYNEQFFGPGTRLTVL.